The clone carrying this T cell receptor beta chain has more than one count but fewer than ten. Its matching antigen is unknown. Germline values: CDR1 SGHRS, CDR2 YFSETQ. Trimming removed 0 bases at V and 2 bases at J, with 5 bases between. The CDR3 length is 14 residues. The sample is drawn from a study of beta chain features in type 1 diabetes. Points from the study as a whole: A possible short-template PCR bias applies equally to patients and controls. cDNA sequencing could over-represent cells with high TCR expression. Type 1 diabetes patients had TCRB CDR3s that were shorter (moderately but significantly so) in all four CD4+ subsets.

Every isolated RNA sample was fully reverse transcribed, so sequencing captured expressed TCRB transcripts. Assay: immunoSEQ multiplex PCR; the TCRdb copy retains only in-frame clones and omits some. This sample yields 350,000 to 400,000 clones, of which around 13% are seen a single time; 0.008% to 0.011% belongs to the top ten. Sequenced input: naive CD4+ T cells from blood. The chain couples TRBV5-1 to TRBJ2-2; no definite D call. This TCR derives from a woman aged 18-29 years with type 1 diabetes. The CDR3 spells CASSLETNTGELFF. The CDR3 DNA is TGCGCCAGCAGCTTGGAGACAAACACCGGGGAGCTGTTTTTT.